These 30 T cell receptor beta chains were sequenced from one sample in a study of T cells in women clearing cervical HPV infection. TCRdb's copy holds only in-frame clones and misses some; the assay was immunoSEQ multiplex PCR. The table lists under 50,000 clones. Source material: blood buffy coat. Receptors were obtained from a woman aged 18 to 75 with a cervical HPV16 infection that either progressed to CIN3+ or cleared (not recorded which).

As concerns this clone: The read ends 3 residues early relative to the CDR3; the germline J gene fills the gap. This rearrangement joins TRBV20-1 to TRBJ2-7, with 9 bases fitting TRBD1. The germline gives CDR1 DFQATT, CDR2 SNEGSKA (reference sequence). The trim removed 1 base at V and 4 bases at J, leaving 8 bases unmatched. The CDR3 is 15 amino acids. Incomplete CDR3 DNA: TGCAGTGCTAGAGGAACCGGGACAGGGTCTTACGAG. The encoded protein is CSARGTGTGSYE. In full, the CDR3 is CSARGTGTGSYEQYF.

About this clone: The DNA ends 3 residues before the CDR3 does, and the rest of the CDR3 is filled in from the germline J gene. The V gene is TRBV7-2, the J gene TRBJ2-5; D might be TRBD2 (5 bases). Germline CDR1 and CDR2: SGHTA and FQGNSA. The CDR3 loop spans 13 amino acids. Between the trimmed V and J ends, which lost 4 bases and 2 bases, there was a span of 8 bases. CDR3 loop: CASSSGVQETQYF. CDR3 DNA, as far as it was read: TGTGCCAGCAGCTCCGGGGTGCAAGAGACC.

To note about this clone: From the germline J gene comes the end of the CDR3, since the read stops 3 residues before it. The chain links TRBV10-3 to TRBJ2-2; TRBD1 aligns across 7 bases. With 6 bases clipped from V and 10 bases from J, the junction kept 5 bases outside the gene matches. Germline V lookup: CDR1 ENHRY, CDR2 SYGVKD. This CDR3 has 12 amino acids. CDR3 bases read: TGTGCCATCAGGGATGACAGGGAGGAG. Translation gives CAIRDDREE. The full-length CDR3 reads as CAIRDDREELFF.

Concerning this clone: Coverage ceases 3 residues before the CDR3 finishes, and the germline J gene fills in the end. The chain is built from TRBV2 and TRBJ2-7; 7 nucleotides align to TRBD1. CDR1 and CDR2 from the germline V gene are SNHLY and FYNNEI. V lost 6 bases, J lost 6 bases, and 8 bases stayed unmatched. The CDR3 extends over 13 amino acids. CDR3 in amino acids: CASSAVGQSEQYF. The covered CDR3 bases are TGTGCCAGCAGCGCCGTGGGACAGTCCGAG.

Notes on this clone: The DNA ends 3 residues before the CDR3 does, and the rest of the CDR3 is filled in from the germline J gene. The chain combines TRBV29-1 with TRBJ1-4; D is ambiguous. Germline CDR1 SQVTM, CDR2 ANQGSEA. The ends were cut back, 4 bases at V and 8 bases at J, with 14 bases in the middle. The CDR3 runs 13 residues. The CDR3: CSVARERREKLFF. The covered CDR3 bases are TGCAGCGTTGCGAGGGAGCGGAGAGAAAAA. The variable domain in full, with the rest retrieved from reference TRBV29-1 and TRBJ1-4, is SAVISQKPSRDICQRGTSLTIQCQVDSQVTMMFWYRQQPGQSLTLIATANQGSEATYESGFVIDKFPISRPNLTFSTLTVSNMSPEDSSIYLCSVARERREKLFFGSGTQLSVL.

This CDR3 is CASSVRTGGETQYF. The covered CDR3 bases are TGTGCCAGCAGTGTTCGGACAGGGGGCGAGACC. The genes are TRBV2 and TRBJ2-5, with TRBD1 matching over 11 bases. The read gets to within 3 residues of the CDR3 end, and the germline J gene fills in the rest. The V segment lost 4 bases and the J segment 5 bases; nucleotides outside the gene matches: 3. Looked up from germline, CDR1 is SNHLY and CDR2 is FYNNEI. CDR3 length: 14 residues.

CDR3 loop: CASSSTGTINTGELFF. CDR3 bases read: TGTGCCAGCAGCTCCACCGGGACAATAAACACCGGGGAG. The chain employs TRBV7-3 and TRBJ2-2; D might be TRBD1 (6 bases). From the germline J gene comes the end of the CDR3, since the read stops 3 residues before it. The CDR3 consists of 16 residues. V lost 4 bases and J lost 2, with 14 bases in between. Germline values: CDR1 SGHTA, CDR2 FQGTGA.

To note about this clone: The CDR3 end lies 3 residues beyond the end of the read and is filled in from the germline J gene. This chain joins TRBV19 and TRBJ2-3; tentative D call: TRBD1 (5 bases). CDR1 is LNHDA, CDR2 SQIVND, per germline (reference sequence). V was pared by 3 bases and J by 6 bases, with 16 bases between. The CDR3 consists of 15 residues. The part of the CDR3 DNA that was read is TGTGCCAGTAGTATGGGCAGGGCTGGGGCCGATACG. It is translated as CASSMGRAGADT. In full, the CDR3 is CASSMGRAGADTQYF.

Worth noting for this clone: The read ends 3 residues early relative to the CDR3; the germline J gene fills the gap. This chain connects TRBV30 to TRBJ1-3, with D perhaps TRBD1 (5 bases). Germline V gene data show CDR1 as GTSNPN and CDR2 as SVGIG (reference sequence). This CDR3 is 12 amino acids long. The germline V and J ends were trimmed by 8 bases and 0 bases, with 8 bases remaining between them. CDR3 loop: CANGGSGNTIYF. CDR3 DNA, as far as it was read: TGTGCCAACGGGGGCTCTGGAAACACC.

A note on this clone: Read data end 3 residues before the CDR3 end; the end is taken from the germline J gene. This chain joins TRBV5-1 and TRBJ2-3; D not certain. CDR3 length equals 12 residues. Trimming left V 1 base short and J 6 bases short, with 6 bases between. Germline values: CDR1 SGHRS, CDR2 YFSETQ. The CDR3 bases that were read are TGCGCCAGCAGCTTGATGAGGGATACG. Encoded protein: CASSLMRDT. The CDR3 reads in full as CASSLMRDTQYF.

About this clone itself: With the read ending 3 residues before the CDR3 end, the germline J gene is used to fill in that end. The genes are TRBV19 and TRBJ2-5; TRBD1 matches at 7 bases. CDR3 length equals 15 residues. With 0 bases clipped from V and 5 bases from J, the junction kept 6 bases outside the gene matches. Germline V gives CDR1 LNHDA, CDR2 SQIVND (reference sequence). CDR3: CASSIEGRGWETQYF. The part of the CDR3 DNA that was read is TGTGCCAGTAGTATAGAGGGCAGGGGGTGGGAGACC.

In the case of this clone: The observed sequence ends 3 residues before the CDR3 terminus, with the missing tail filled in from the germline J gene. The rearrangement uses TRBV19 and TRBJ2-6; weak D call: TRBD2 (5 bases). Trimming stripped 5 bases from V and 3 bases from J, with 14 bases between. The CDR3 is made up of 16 amino acids. Germline V gives CDR1 LNHDA, CDR2 SQIVND (reference sequence). The sequenced CDR3 bases are TGTGCCAGTAGTGATTACGGGGTGTTTGGGGCCAACGTC. It is translated as CASSDYGVFGANV. The whole CDR3 protein reads CASSDYGVFGANVLTF.

Of note for this clone: The read finishes 3 residues shy of the CDR3 end, and the germline J gene is used to complete it. The J gene is TRBJ1-5, the V gene TRBV20-1; 7 nucleotides match TRBD1. After removal of 5 bases from V and 3 bases from J, the junction contained 7 bases not matched to a gene. There are 14 residues in the CDR3. Germline V CDR1 and CDR2: DFQATT, SNEGSKA (reference sequence). The CDR3 loop reads CSALDRTPNQPQHF. CDR3 DNA (partial): TGCAGTGCTCTGGACAGGACGCCCAATCAGCCC.

A note on this clone: The DNA ends 3 residues before the CDR3 does, and the rest of the CDR3 is filled in from the germline J gene. V usage is TRBV19 and J usage is TRBJ1-5; 8 bases fit TRBD1. The CDR3 contains 15 residues. The J segment lost 6 bases and the V segment lost 5 bases, leaving 9 bases of the junction unmatched. Germline V gene lookup returns CDR1 LNHDA and CDR2 SQIVND (reference sequence). CDR3 loop: CASSLVTGAGQPQHF. The part of the CDR3 DNA that was read is TGTGCCAGTAGTTTAGTGACAGGGGCGGGTCAGCCC.

Worth noting for this clone: Read coverage stops 3 residues before the CDR3 terminus; the germline J gene supplies the remainder. This chain uses TRBV18 with TRBJ1-3; 9 bases fit TRBD1. J lost 4 bases, V lost 5 bases, and 9 bases had no gene match. Germline V gene lookup returns CDR1 KGHSH and CDR2 LQKENI. CDR3 size: 16 residues. CDR3 bases read: TGTGCCAGCTCAGAACAGGGGGCGAACTCGGGAAACACC. Translated: CASSEQGANSGNT. The full-length CDR3 reads as CASSEQGANSGNTIYF.

On this clone itself: The CDR3 extends 3 residues past the end of the read, so its final part is completed from the germline J gene. V is TRBV7-7 and J is TRBJ1-2, with D uncertain. Germline CDR1 and CDR2: SSHAT and FNYEAQ (reference sequence). This CDR3 has 13 residues. CDR3 DNA, as far as it was read: TGTGCCAGCAGCTTCGGACTAGGCTACGAC. Translating it yields CASSFGLGYD. The entire CDR3 is CASSFGLGYDYTF.

Points on this clone: The observed sequence ends 3 residues before the CDR3 terminus, with the missing tail filled in from the germline J gene. V usage is TRBV30 and J usage is TRBJ2-7; D is perhaps TRBD2 (6 bases). Per the germline V gene, CDR1 is GTSNPN and CDR2 is SVGIG (reference sequence). V lost 1 base and J 5 bases, leaving 15 bases between the germline ends. The CDR3 is 14 residues long. The CDR3 protein is CAWSDPPGVDEQYF. CDR3 bases read: TGTGCCTGGAGTGACCCCCCGGGGGTGGACGAG.

As concerns this clone: The read falls 3 residues short of the CDR3 end, and the missing part is taken from the germline J gene. The chain joins TRBV5-1 to TRBJ2-1, with D perhaps matching TRBD1 (5 bases). Germline loops: CDR1 SGHRS, CDR2 YFSETQ. V shed 2 bases and J shed 0 bases, with 9 bases lying between them. CDR3 length: 15 amino acids. The CDR3 sequence is CASSFDQGSYNEQFF. Incomplete CDR3 DNA: TGCGCCAGCAGCTTTGATCAGGGCTCCTACAATGAG.

As concerns this clone: The read terminates 3 residues ahead of where the CDR3 ends, so the germline J gene completes it. V gene TRBV7-9 combines with J gene TRBJ1-6; D is undetermined. The ends were cut back, 5 bases at V and 7 bases at J, with 6 bases in the middle. The CDR3 length is 12 residues. Germline V gives CDR1 SEHNR, CDR2 FQNEAQ (reference sequence). CDR3 in amino acids: CASSHSNSPLHF. CDR3 DNA (partial): TGTGCCAGCAGCCATTCAAATTCACCC.

CDR3 residues: CASSFRGQIYEQYF. The DNA read from the CDR3 is TGTGCCAGTAGTTTCAGGGGACAGATCTACGAG. V usage is TRBV19 and J usage is TRBJ2-7; TRBD1 agrees at 7 bases. The read stops 3 residues short of the end of the CDR3; the missing end is completed from the germline J gene. Trimming at V came to 5 bases and at J to 3 bases, leaving 7 bases not matched to a gene. Germline assignment: CDR1 LNHDA and CDR2 SQIVND (reference sequence). This CDR3 comprises 14 residues.

A remark on this clone: The read ends 3 residues early relative to the CDR3; the germline J gene fills the gap. The chain recombines TRBV6-2 or TRBV6-3 with TRBJ1-2; 7 bases map to TRBD1. The CDR3 consists of 15 residues. Germline-derived CDR1 and CDR2 are MNHEY and SVGEGT. The CDR3 protein is CASGRRGPGGNDYTF. Incomplete CDR3 DNA: TGTGCCAGCGGCCGGAGGGGGCCAGGGGGAAACGAC.

For this clone: The read stops 3 residues short of the end of the CDR3; the missing end is completed from the germline J gene. The gene calls are TRBV20-1 and TRBJ2-5, with D perhaps matching TRBD2 (5 bases). This CDR3 comprises 13 residues. Trimming stripped 2 bases from V and 1 base from J, with 8 bases between. The germline V gene has CDR1 DFQATT and CDR2 SNEGSKA (reference sequence). Incomplete CDR3 DNA: TGCAGTGCTAGACCCGGGGTCCAAGAGACC. Encoded protein: CSARPGVQET. The entire CDR3 sequence reads CSARPGVQETQYF.

In the case of this clone: The read finishes 3 residues shy of the CDR3 end, and the germline J gene is used to complete it. This sequence joins TRBV28 and TRBJ1-2, with D uncertain. CDR1 MDHEN and CDR2 SYDVKM come from the germline V gene. The CDR3 runs 14 residues. Deletions cut 6 bases from V and 0 bases from J, with 11 bases between. The CDR3: CASSLPLSNYGYTF. The sequenced CDR3 bases are TGTGCCAGCAGCCTTCCGTTGTCTAACTATGGC.

About this clone itself: The observed sequence ends 3 residues before the CDR3 terminus, with the missing tail filled in from the germline J gene. The chain joins TRBV10-3 to TRBJ2-1; D is undetermined. The ends were cut back, 0 bases at V and 6 bases at J, with 6 bases in the middle. CDR3 size: 13 residues. The germline V gene has CDR1 ENHRY and CDR2 SYGVKD. The CDR3 is CAISESTVNEQFF. The covered CDR3 bases are TGTGCCATCAGTGAGTCCACAGTCAATGAG.

Details on this clone: The missing CDR3 end, 3 residues past where the read stops, is filled in from the germline J gene. This sample also contains other DNA sequences that code for the same CDR3. V gene TRBV7-2 combines with J gene TRBJ2-2; D remains ambiguous. The V gene's germline CDR1 is SGHTA and CDR2 FQGNSA. V was pared by 4 bases and J by 6 bases, with 3 bases between. The CDR3 is 11 residues long. CDR3 sequence: CASSSSGELFF. Incomplete CDR3 DNA: TGTGCCAGCAGCTCCTCCGGGGAG.

As concerns this clone: The CDR3 end falls 3 residues outside the read, so it is completed with the germline J gene. The V gene is TRBV7-9, the J gene TRBJ1-4; TRBD1 matches at 9 bases. Germline assignment: CDR1 SEHNR and CDR2 FQNEAQ (reference sequence). There are 15 residues in the CDR3. CDR3: CASSSQGQGNSPLFF. The sequenced part of the CDR3 DNA is TGTGCCAGCAGCTCACAGGGACAGGGAAATTCACCA. Looking up the rest from reference TRBV7-9 and TRBJ1-4 gives the full variable domain: DTGVSQNPRHKITKRGQNVTFRCDPISEHNRLYWYRQTLGQGPEFLTYFQNEAQLEKSRLLSDRFSAERPKGSFSTLEIQRTEQGDSAMYLCASSSQGQGNSPLFFGSGTQLSVL.

Partial CDR3 DNA: TGTGCCAGCAGTGTTGACAGGAGTAGCTCCTACGAG. Translated, it gives CASSVDRSSSYE. The entire CDR3 is CASSVDRSSSYEQYF. This chain uses TRBV2 with TRBJ2-7; a possible D gene is TRBD1 (6 bases). The DNA ends 3 residues before the CDR3 does, and the rest of the CDR3 is filled in from the germline J gene. The germline V gene encodes CDR1 SNHLY and CDR2 FYNNEI. The CDR3 runs to 15 residues. Trimming took off 4 bases at V and 0 bases at J, with 13 bases between the two ends.

A note on this clone: The CDR3 end falls 3 residues outside the read, so it is completed with the germline J gene. The chain combines TRBV19 with TRBJ2-2; 13 bases are a match to TRBD2. Losses at the gene ends were 3 bases for V and 5 bases for J; bases not matched to a gene: 9. This CDR3 has 18 residues. CDR1 is LNHDA and CDR2 is SQIVND in the germline V gene (reference sequence). The sequenced CDR3 bases are TGTGCCAGTAGTATCCATGGACTAGCGGGAGTCCAAACCGGGGAG. Protein sequence: CASSIHGLAGVQTGE. Given in full, the CDR3 is CASSIHGLAGVQTGELFF.

About this clone: With the read ending 3 residues before the CDR3 end, the germline J gene is used to fill in that end. This chain connects TRBV20-1 to TRBJ1-4; 7 bases line up with TRBD1. V gave up 6 bases and J gave up 7 bases; unmatched junction bases: 11. The germline V gene has CDR1 DFQATT and CDR2 SNEGSKA (reference sequence). The CDR3 sequence is 14 residues long. Incomplete CDR3 DNA: TGCAGTGCAGTGACCGGGACAGAGGGTGAAAAA. Translation: CSAVTGTEGEK. The whole CDR3 protein is CSAVTGTEGEKLFF.

Of note for this clone: The read stops 3 residues short of the end of the CDR3; the missing end is completed from the germline J gene. The chain uses TRBV11-2 and TRBJ1-4; a weak D match, TRBD1 (6 bases). Trimming cost V 2 bases and J 8 bases, with 12 bases left between them. The CDR3 runs 14 residues. The germline V gene has CDR1 SGHAT and CDR2 FQNNGV. The CDR3: CASSLQGLEEKLFF. CDR3 DNA, as far as it was read: TGTGCCAGCAGCTTACAGGGGTTGGAGGAAAAA. Filled out from reference TRBV11-2 and TRBJ1-4, the complete variable domain reads EAGVAQSPRYKIIEKRQSVAFWCNPISGHATLYWYQQILGQGPKLLIQFQNNGVVDDSQLPKDRFSAERLKGVDSTLKIQPAKLEDSAVYLCASSLQGLEEKLFFGSGTQLSVL.